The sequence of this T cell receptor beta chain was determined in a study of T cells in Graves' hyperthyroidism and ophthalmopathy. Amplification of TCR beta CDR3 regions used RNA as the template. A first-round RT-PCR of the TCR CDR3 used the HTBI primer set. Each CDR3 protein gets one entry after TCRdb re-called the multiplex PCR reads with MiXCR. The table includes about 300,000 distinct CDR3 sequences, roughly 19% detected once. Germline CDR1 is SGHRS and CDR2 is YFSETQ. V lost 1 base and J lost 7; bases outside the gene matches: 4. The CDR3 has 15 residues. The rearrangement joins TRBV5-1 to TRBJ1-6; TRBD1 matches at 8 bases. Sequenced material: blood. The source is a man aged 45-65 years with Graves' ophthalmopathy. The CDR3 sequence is CASSLNQGANSPLHF. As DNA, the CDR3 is TGCGCCAGCAGCTTGAATCAGGGGGCCAATTCACCCCTCCACTTT.